The sequence of this T cell receptor beta chain was determined in a study of blood T cell repertoires in COVID-19. The protocol was immunoSEQ multiplex PCR, while the TCRdb copy is restricted to in-frame clones and leaves out a portion. The profile shows 200,000 to 300,000 clones, roughly 83% of them singletons. Recovered status in Cohort 3 required two negative PCRs, clearance, or symptom resolution. Germline assignment: CDR1 LNHDA and CDR2 SQIVND (reference sequence). The length of the CDR3 is 15 residues. The ends were cut back, 5 bases at V and 2 bases at J, with 13 bases in the middle. The source of this sequence is a woman aged 45-60 years who had recovered from COVID-19. What was sequenced was PBMCs or T cells enriched from blood (not recorded which). The rearrangement joins TRBV19 to TRBJ1-5; maybe TRBD1 (6 bases). CDR3: CASSAQGFGNQPQHF. The CDR3 coding sequence is TGTGCCAGTAGTGCCCAGGGGTTCGGCAATCAGCCCCAGCATTTT. The full variable domain, completed using reference TRBV19 and TRBJ1-5, is DGGITQSPKYLFRKEGQNVTLSCEQNLNHDAMYWYRQDPGQGLRLIYYSQIVNDFQKGDIAEGYSVSREKKESFPLTVTSAQKNPTAFYLCASSAQGFGNQPQHFGDGTRLSIL.